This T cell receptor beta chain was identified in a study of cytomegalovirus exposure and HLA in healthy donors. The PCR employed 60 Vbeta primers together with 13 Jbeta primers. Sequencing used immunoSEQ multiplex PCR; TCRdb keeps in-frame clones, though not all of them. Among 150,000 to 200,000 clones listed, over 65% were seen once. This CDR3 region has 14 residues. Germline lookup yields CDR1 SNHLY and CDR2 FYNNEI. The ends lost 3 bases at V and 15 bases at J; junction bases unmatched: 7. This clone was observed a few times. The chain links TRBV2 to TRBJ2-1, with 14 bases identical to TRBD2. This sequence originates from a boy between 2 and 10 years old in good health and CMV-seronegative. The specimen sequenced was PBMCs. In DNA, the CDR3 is TGTGCCAGCAGTGACGTGACTAGCGGGGGGGCTCGGTTCTTC. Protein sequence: CASSDVTSGGARFF.